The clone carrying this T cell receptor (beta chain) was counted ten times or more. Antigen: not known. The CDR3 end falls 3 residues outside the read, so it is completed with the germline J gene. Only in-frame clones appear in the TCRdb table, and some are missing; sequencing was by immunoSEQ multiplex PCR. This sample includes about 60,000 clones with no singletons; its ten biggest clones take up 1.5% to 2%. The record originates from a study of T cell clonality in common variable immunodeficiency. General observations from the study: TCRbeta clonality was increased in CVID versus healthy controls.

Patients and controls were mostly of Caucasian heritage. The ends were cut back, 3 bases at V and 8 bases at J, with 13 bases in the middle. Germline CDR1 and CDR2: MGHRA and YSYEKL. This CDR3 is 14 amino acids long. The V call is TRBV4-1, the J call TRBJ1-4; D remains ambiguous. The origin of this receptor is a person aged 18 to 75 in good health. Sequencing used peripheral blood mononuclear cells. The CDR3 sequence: CASSHKEGREKLFF. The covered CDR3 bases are TGCGCCAGCAGCCATAAGGAAGGCAGGGAAAAA.